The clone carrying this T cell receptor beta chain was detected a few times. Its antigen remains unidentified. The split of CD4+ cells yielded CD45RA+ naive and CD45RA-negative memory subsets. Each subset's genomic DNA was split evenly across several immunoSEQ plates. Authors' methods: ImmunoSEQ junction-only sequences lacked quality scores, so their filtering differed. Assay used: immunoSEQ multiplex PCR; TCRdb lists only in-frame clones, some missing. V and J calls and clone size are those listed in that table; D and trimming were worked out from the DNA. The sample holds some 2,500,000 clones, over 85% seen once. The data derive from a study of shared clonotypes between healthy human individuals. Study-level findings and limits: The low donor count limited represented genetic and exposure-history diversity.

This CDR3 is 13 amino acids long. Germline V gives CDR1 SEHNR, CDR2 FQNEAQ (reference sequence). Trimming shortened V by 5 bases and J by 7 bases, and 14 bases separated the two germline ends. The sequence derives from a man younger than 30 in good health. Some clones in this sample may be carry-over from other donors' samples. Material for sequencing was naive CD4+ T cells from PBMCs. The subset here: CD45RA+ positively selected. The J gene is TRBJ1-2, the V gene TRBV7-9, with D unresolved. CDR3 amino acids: CASSAPFYSGYTF. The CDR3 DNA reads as TGTGCCAGCAGCGCGCCCTTCTACAGTGGCTACACCTTC.